This entry is about one T cell receptor beta chain. This sample was included in a study of blood T cell repertoires in COVID-19. The overall study: Material from acute and convalescent COVID-19 was sourced from the United States, Italy and Spain. The analysed material was cDNA or gDNA that came from T cells, B-cell-depleted T cells, or PBMCs.

Original processing methods: Amplification of reference gene primers provided the estimated nucleated cell counts. Some clones are missing from TCRdb's copy, which holds only in-frame ones; the method was immunoSEQ multiplex PCR. The V and J calls and clone size come from that table; D and trimming were worked out from the DNA. The table shows nearly 55,000 clones, with roughly nine tenths occurring only once. Trimming pared 3 bases from V and 0 bases from J, leaving 15 bases between. The germline CDR1 and CDR2 sequences are MDHEN and SYDVKM. The length of the CDR3 is 17 residues. The rearrangement uses TRBV28 and TRBJ1-5; unclear D gene. Material: peripheral blood. This clonotype was sampled from an older woman with active or convalescent COVID-19. In DNA form, the CDR3 reads TGTGCCAGCAGTTTTCGCCCGGGGAGATATAGCAATCAGCCCCAGCATTTT. Protein: CASSFRPGRYSNQPQHF.